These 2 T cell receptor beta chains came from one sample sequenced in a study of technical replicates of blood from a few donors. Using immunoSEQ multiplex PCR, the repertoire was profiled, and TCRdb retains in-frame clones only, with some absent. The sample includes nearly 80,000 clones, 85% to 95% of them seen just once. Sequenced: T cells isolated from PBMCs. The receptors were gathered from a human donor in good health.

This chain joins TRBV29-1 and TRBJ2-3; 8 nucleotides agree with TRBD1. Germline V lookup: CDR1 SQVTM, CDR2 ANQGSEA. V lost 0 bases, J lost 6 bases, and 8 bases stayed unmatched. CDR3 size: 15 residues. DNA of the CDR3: TGCAGCGTTGAAGAACAGGGGGATCTTACCGATACGCAGTATTTT. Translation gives CSVEEQGDLTDTQYF.

The CDR3 sequence is CASSGGGVTGELFF. The CDR3 coding sequence is TGCGCCAGCAGTGGCGGGGGCGTCACCGGGGAGCTGTTTTTT. The rearrangement joins TRBV10-1 to TRBJ2-2, with D perhaps matching TRBD2 (7 bases). CDR3 length: 14 residues. V lost 4 bases and J 4 bases, leaving 10 bases between the germline ends. The germline gives CDR1 WNHNN, CDR2 SYGVQD (reference sequence).